The entry that follows covers one T cell receptor beta chain sequence. No antigen is known for it. This entry comes from a study of shared clonotypes between healthy human individuals. Overall study findings and caveats: Clonotypes which were not shared had lower generation probabilities than clonotypes that all four donors shared.

The table came from immunoSEQ multiplex PCR; TCRdb's copy has only in-frame clones and leaves some out. Of some 1.1 million clones in the sample, about 80% were seen once. The specimen sequenced was memory CD4+ T cells from PBMCs. Subset of the sample: CD45RA-negative fraction. The sequence was obtained from a man aged 18 to 35 in good health. Some clones in this sample may be carry-over from other donors' samples.

CDR3: CASRQPRDYNEQFF. CDR3 nucleotides: TGTGCCAGCAGACAGCCTCGGGACTACAATGAGCAGTTCTTC. The chain combines TRBV28 with TRBJ2-1, with D perhaps TRBD2 (5 bases). The CDR3 runs to 14 residues. With 6 bases removed from V and 3 bases from J, the gap between germline ends came to 12 bases. Germline CDR1 MDHEN, CDR2 SYDVKM.